Listed here are 6 T cell receptor beta chains from one sample, sequenced in a study of blood T cell repertoires in COVID-19 (dated by TCRdb to the early 2020s). Preparation of the library involved the immunoSEQ multiplex PCR assay. Not all clones reach the TCRdb copy of this immuneACCESS table, which keeps in-frame sequences only. Checked studies attribute under half of the gap to unresolved V genes and leave the rest unexplained. This sample gives 360,000 or so clones in total; roughly 87% of them show up just once. The ten largest clonotypes hold 5% to 6% of the sample. Sequenced input: PBMCs or T cells enriched from blood (not recorded which). The origin of the receptors is a woman in her forties or fifties who had recovered from COVID-19.

CDR3 in amino acids: CASSPYLRQATDTQYF. The DNA for the CDR3 is TGTGCCAGCAGCCCATACCTTAGACAGGCCACAGATACGCAGTATTTT. The chain uses TRBV7-2 and TRBJ2-3; D possibly corresponds to TRBD1 (6 bases). CDR3 size: 16 residues. Deletions cut 5 bases from V and 2 bases from J, with 17 bases between. Germline V gives CDR1 SGHTA, CDR2 FQGNSA.

The chain joins TRBV5-4 to TRBJ1-1, with D unclear. Between the trimmed V and J ends, which lost 6 bases and 4 bases, there was a span of 16 bases. Germline V lookup: CDR1 SGHNT, CDR2 YYREEE (reference sequence). This CDR3 comprises 14 residues. The CDR3 DNA sequence: TGTGCCAGCATCCCCGACGGAGGAGGCACTGAAGCTTTCTTT. It translates to CASIPDGGGTEAFF. The full variable domain, rest sourced from reference TRBV5-4 and TRBJ1-1, is ETGVTQSPTHLIKTRGQQVTLRCSSQSGHNTVSWYQQALGQGPQFIFQYYREEENGRGNFPPRFSGLQFPNYSSELNVNALELDDSALYLCASIPDGGGTEAFFGQGTRLTVV.

The chain couples TRBV5-4 to TRBJ1-3; perhaps TRBD1 as D (5 bases). The CDR3 has 13 amino acids. V gave up 4 bases and J gave up 7 bases, with 12 bases separating them. Germline CDR1 reads SGHNT; CDR2 reads YYREEE (reference sequence). As DNA, the CDR3 is TGTGCCAGCAGCCCAGGGCCCGGGAACACCATATATTTT. It codes for CASSPGPGNTIYF.

This chain connects TRBV10-3 to TRBJ1-2; TRBD1 might be the D (6 bases). The germline V and J ends were trimmed by 4 bases and 0 bases, with 6 bases remaining between them. This CDR3 region has 13 residues. The germline V gene encodes CDR1 ENHRY and CDR2 SYGVKD. Here the CDR3 DNA reads TGTGCCATCAGTGGGGACACTAACTATGGCTACACCTTC. Protein: CAISGDTNYGYTF.

This chain joins TRBV15 and TRBJ1-2; no clear D. This CDR3 has 14 amino acids. The V and J ends lost 0 bases and 2 bases respectively, with 7 bases between them. Germline CDR1 LNHNV, CDR2 YYDKDF (reference sequence). The CDR3 DNA is TGTGCCACCAGCAGAGATCCAGGAAACTATGGCTACACCTTC. Translation gives CATSRDPGNYGYTF.

This clone was counted only a few times. The V gene is TRBV4-3, the J gene TRBJ2-7, with D possibly TRBD2 on 5 matching bases. The CDR3 has 14 amino acids. Trimming pared 1 base from V and 2 bases from J, leaving 9 bases between. Germline CDR1 and CDR2: LGHNA and YSLEER. The CDR3 DNA follows: TGCGCCAGCAGCCAAGCACCGGGGACCTACGAGCAGTACTTC. Protein: CASSQAPGTYEQYF.